This TCR beta chain was sequenced in a study of T cell responses to AZD1222 COVID-19 vaccine. In the study overall: Pooling of second doses given at about 4 or about 12 weeks was done. Study-wide findings and caveats: White British people made up most donors, females outnumbered males, and clonal diversity was possibly underestimated. Spike-specific TCR repertoires showed rising breadth and depth after two AZD1222 doses.

The CDR3 covers 13 residues. Trimming left V 8 bases short and J 4 bases short, with 10 bases between. Clones were sequenced by immunoSEQ multiplex PCR, and TCRdb holds only the in-frame ones, with some missing. The data hold 150,000 to 180,000 clones, with over 75% observed a single time. Notes on this clone: Its antigen remains unidentified.

The TCR originated in an adult in good health. This chain uses TRBV5-3 with TRBJ1-6; D not resolved. TRBV5-3 falls under the ORF class, with uncertain function. The starting material was peripheral blood, obtained on day 0 of AZD1222 vaccination. The CDR3 is CARHLIYNSPLHF. The CDR3 DNA is TGTGCCAGGCATCTAATTTATAATTCACCCCTCCACTTT.